These 27 T cell receptor beta chains originate from one sample sequenced in a study of Ad26.COV2.S vaccination and SARS-CoV-2 variants. Treatment: over 15 received Ad26.COV2.S at low or high dose, single or two shots; several received placebo; per-sample allocation not given. The investigators took samples on day 63 after the first vaccine or placebo injection. Produced via immunoSEQ multiplex PCR; TCRdb's table is partial and in-frame only. Found here are about 480,000 clones, around nine tenths of them singletons; the top ten hold 13%. Here the sequenced sample was peripheral blood, taken in a trial of Ad26.COV2.S vaccine versus placebo. Receptor source: a person aged 18-65 years who received the Ad26.COV2.S COVID-19 vaccine or a placebo.

V is TRBV5-5 and J is TRBJ2-5, with TRBD1 identical over 9 bases. Germline lookup yields CDR1 SGHKS and CDR2 YYEKEE (reference sequence). The length of the CDR3 is 15 residues. The ends lost 6 bases at V and 4 bases at J; junction bases unmatched: 10. The CDR3 sequence: CASTPWKGQGETQYF. In nucleotides, the CDR3 is TGTGCCAGCACCCCGTGGAAGGGACAGGGAGAGACCCAGTACTTC.

The count of this clone is one. The chain employs TRBV6-1 and TRBJ1-1; D ambiguous. Trimming shortened V by 1 base and J by 3 bases, and 6 bases separated the two germline ends. Germline V gene sequence: CDR1 MNHNS, CDR2 SASEGT. The CDR3 covers 13 residues. The CDR3 DNA sequence: TGTGCCAGCAGTGAAGGGGTGTACACTGAAGCTTTCTTT. The encoded protein is CASSEGVYTEAFF.

This clone was seen repeatedly, ten times or more. This chain uses TRBV19 with TRBJ2-2; 13 nucleotides line up with TRBD2. V gave up 7 bases and J gave up 6 bases; unmatched junction bases: 8. CDR3 size: 16 residues. Per the germline V gene, CDR1 is LNHDA and CDR2 is SQIVND (reference sequence). In DNA, the CDR3 is TGTGCCAGTAAGAGCTTCGGACTAGCGGGAGCCGGGGAGCTGTTTTTT. This encodes CASKSFGLAGAGELFF.

This chain joins TRBV7-3 and TRBJ2-1; 8 bases agree with TRBD1. The J segment lost 6 bases and the V segment lost 0 bases, leaving 4 bases of the junction unmatched. The germline V gene encodes CDR1 SGHTA and CDR2 FQGTGA. The CDR3 totals 15 residues. DNA for the CDR3: TGTGCCAGCAGCTTAACCGGGACAGGCACCAATGAGCAGTTCTTC. Its protein product is CASSLTGTGTNEQFF.

The J gene is TRBJ2-1, the V gene TRBV6-5; possible D gene TRBD2, 5 bases. Per the germline V gene, CDR1 is MNHEY and CDR2 is SVGAGI. Trimming took 7 bases from V and 6 from J, leaving 16 bases between them. This CDR3 has 14 amino acids. CDR3 protein: CASTEVGAGNEQFF. CDR3 in DNA: TGTGCCAGCACCGAGGTGGGAGCTGGCAATGAGCAGTTCTTC.

The chain uses TRBV7-3 and TRBJ2-3; 7 bases are a match to TRBD2. The CDR3 runs 13 residues. The germline gives CDR1 SGHTA, CDR2 FQGTGA. The ends lost 4 bases at V and 8 bases at J; junction bases unmatched: 6. The CDR3, as DNA: TGTGCCAGCAGCTCCGGGGGGTTCGGTACGCAGTATTTT. Its protein product is CASSSGGFGTQYF.

The chain is built from TRBV29-1 and TRBJ2-5; maybe TRBD2 (6 bases). Germline V lookup: CDR1 SQVTM, CDR2 ANQGSEA. CDR3 length: 13 residues. V was cut by 5 bases and J by 5 bases, with 15 bases left in between. CDR3 amino acids: CSVLPAGIETQYF. In DNA, the CDR3 is TGCAGCGTTCTCCCTGCGGGGATTGAGACCCAGTACTTC.

This chain connects TRBV7-9 to TRBJ2-5, with 8 positions matching TRBD2. The CDR3 totals 15 residues. CDR1 SEHNR and CDR2 FQNEAQ come from the germline V gene (reference sequence). Germline trimming cut 2 bases from V and 4 bases from J; bases unmatched to any gene: 6. CDR3 DNA sequence: TGTGCCAGCAGCTTACGAGCGGGAGTAGGAGAGACCCAGTACTTC. The encoded protein is CASSLRAGVGETQYF.

The genes are TRBV11-1 and TRBJ1-2, with D possibly being TRBD1 (5 bases). This CDR3 is built from 13 residues. Germline-derived CDR1 and CDR2 are SGHAT and FQDESV (reference sequence). V lost 1 base, J lost 10 bases, and 13 bases lay in between. CDR3 DNA: TGTGCCAGCAGCTTAGGGGGGTACCTTGACTACACCTTC. Translating gives CASSLGGYLDYTF.

This clone was found a few times. The chain has TRBV18 and TRBJ1-6; no clear D gene. Germline CDR1 reads KGHSH; CDR2 reads LQKENI. This CDR3 contains 17 residues. V lost 1 base, J lost 3 bases, and 13 bases lay in between. The CDR3 DNA sequence: TGTGCCAGCTCACCACTCAGTGGAGCCGGCTATAATTCACCCCTCCACTTT. It translates to CASSPLSGAGYNSPLHF.

This clone occurred a few times. The V and J genes are TRBV24-1 and TRBJ1-5; D gene ambiguous. The V gene's germline CDR1 is KGHDR and CDR2 SFDVKD. The CDR3 covers 13 residues. V was cut by 6 bases and J by 1 base, with 6 bases left in between. CDR3 DNA sequence: TGTGCCACCAGTTTCTCGAGCAATCAGCCCCAGCATTTT. Its protein is CATSFSSNQPQHF.

The gene calls are TRBV1 and TRBJ1-6; the table's TRBD1 call for D was not verified on the DNA. TRBV1 is assigned pseudogene status. The CDR3 sequence is 15 residues long. The CDR3 region is CTSSPEGTGYSPLHF. The CDR3 nucleotides read TGCACCAGCAGCCCAGAAGGGACAGGGTATTCACCCCTCCACTTT.

The chain uses TRBV30 and TRBJ1-2; unclear D gene. Germline V lookup: CDR1 GTSNPN, CDR2 SVGIG (reference sequence). Between the trimmed V and J ends, which lost 0 bases and 4 bases, there was a span of 15 bases. The CDR3 covers 15 residues. Here the CDR3 DNA reads TGTGCCTGGAGTGTACCCCCGCAGACCCGCTATGGCTACACCTTC. Residues: CAWSVPPQTRYGYTF.

The chain uses TRBV6-5 and TRBJ2-1, with no clear D. Germline CDR1 is MNHEY and CDR2 is SVGAGI. The V gene lost 6 bases and the J gene lost 0 bases, with 6 bases spanning the gap. The CDR3 length is 13 residues. The CDR3 DNA is TGTGCCAGCAGCAGGATCTCCTACAATGAGCAGTTCTTC. Protein: CASSRISYNEQFF.

This clone has a handful of counts. The V and J genes are TRBV27 and TRBJ1-2; D not resolved. V was shortened by 6 bases and J by 3 bases, with 11 bases between the two germline ends. From germline, CDR1 is MNHEY and CDR2 SMNVEV (reference sequence). The CDR3 loop spans 13 amino acids. The CDR3 sequence is CASRLSWDYGYTF. The CDR3 bases are TGTGCCAGCAGACTAAGTTGGGACTATGGCTACACCTTC.

The chain carries TRBV28 and TRBJ1-6; no reliable D call. The ends were cut back, 3 bases at V and 10 bases at J, with 13 bases in the middle. The CDR3 contains 14 residues. Looked up from germline, CDR1 is MDHEN and CDR2 is SYDVKM. The CDR3 loop is CASSFGQKQSPLHF. As DNA, the CDR3 is TGTGCCAGCAGTTTTGGGCAAAAACAATCACCCCTCCACTTT.

This chain uses TRBV30 with TRBJ2-7; tentatively, D is TRBD1 (6 bases). The CDR3 consists of 13 residues. V lost 1 base and J 3 bases, leaving 10 bases between the germline ends. From germline, CDR1 is GTSNPN and CDR2 SVGIG (reference sequence). DNA for the CDR3: TGTGCCTGGAGTGGAGGGGGTGGCTACGAGCAGTACTTC. Its translation: CAWSGGGGYEQYF.

The chain has TRBV28 and TRBJ2-1, with a tentative D call TRBD2 (5 bases). Germline CDR1 reads MDHEN; CDR2 reads SYDVKM. V was shortened by 2 bases and J by 6 bases, with 8 bases between the two germline ends. This CDR3 has 13 residues. CDR3 sequence (DNA): TGTGCCAGCAGTTTAACCAGCGGCAATGAGCAGTTCTTC. Its translation: CASSLTSGNEQFF.

The chain couples TRBV3-1 (or the pseudogene TRBV3-2) to TRBJ2-1; 9 positions match TRBD2. V gave up 1 base and J gave up 3 bases; unmatched junction bases: 4. The CDR3 consists of 16 residues. Germline V gene sequence: CDR1 LGHDT, CDR2 YNNKEL (reference sequence). The DNA for the CDR3 is TGTGCCAGCAGCCAAGGAGCGGGAGGTAACTACAATGAGCAGTTCTTC. Its translation is CASSQGAGGNYNEQFF.

V and J are TRBV5-1 and TRBJ1-2, with 11 positions matching TRBD1. The CDR3 is made up of 14 amino acids. V gave up 3 bases and J gave up 8 bases; unmatched junction bases: 6. The germline gives CDR1 SGHRS, CDR2 YFSETQ. CDR3 sequence: CASSSGQGAEGYTF. The CDR3 DNA reads TGCGCCAGCAGCTCTGGACAGGGGGCCGAGGGCTACACCTTC.

This chain links TRBV6-5 with TRBJ2-1, with D uncertain. The CDR3 totals 13 residues. CDR1 and CDR2 from the germline V gene are MNHEY and SVGAGI. Trimming pared 5 bases from V and 4 bases from J, leaving 9 bases between. CDR3 region: CASSMTSYNEQFF. In nucleotides, the CDR3 is TGTGCCAGCAGTATGACTTCATACAATGAGCAGTTCTTC.

The rearrangement joins TRBV18 to TRBJ1-1, with 7 positions matching TRBD1. J lost 9 bases, V lost 4 bases, and 2 bases had no gene match. CDR1 and CDR2 from the germline V gene are KGHSH and LQKENI. The CDR3 spans 11 residues. CDR3 region: CASSQRGQAFF. CDR3 nucleotide sequence: TGTGCCAGCTCACAAAGGGGGCAAGCTTTCTTT.

CDR3 in amino acids: CASSQTGGDSPLHF. In DNA form, the CDR3 reads TGTGCCAGCAGCCAAACAGGGGGAGATTCACCCCTCCACTTT. This chain connects TRBV16 to TRBJ1-6, with 8 bases identical to TRBD1. Germline-derived CDR1 and CDR2 are KGHSY and FQNENV. Unmatched junction bases numbered 2, after V lost 2 bases and J lost 8 bases. The CDR3 runs to 14 residues.

The rearrangement joins TRBV19 to TRBJ1-5, with 7 bases aligning to TRBD1. Germline values: CDR1 LNHDA, CDR2 SQIVND (reference sequence). Losses at the gene ends were 4 bases for V and 7 bases for J; bases not matched to a gene: 10. This CDR3 has 15 amino acids. The CDR3 bases are TGTGCCAGTAGTAGACAGGGAACCACGGGGCAGCCCCAGCATTTT. It codes for CASSRQGTTGQPQHF.

The rearrangement uses TRBV4-2 and TRBJ2-5; D gene unclear. Germline V gene lookup returns CDR1 LGHNA and CDR2 YNFKEQ. The germline V and J ends were trimmed by 4 bases and 5 bases, with 8 bases remaining between them. There are 12 residues in the CDR3. CDR3 sequence: CASSRGGETQYF. The CDR3 nucleotides are TGTGCCAGCAGCCGTGGTGGGGAGACCCAGTACTTC.

This clone turned up a few times. The chain combines TRBV6-2 or TRBV6-3 with TRBJ1-2; the match to TRBD1 covers 8 bases. This CDR3 is built from 14 residues. The V and J ends lost 0 bases and 10 bases, in that order; junction bases with no gene match: 7. Germline assignment: CDR1 MNHEY and CDR2 SVGEGT. CDR3 sequence reads: CASSYSRTGSVYTF. In DNA form, the CDR3 reads TGTGCCAGCAGTTACTCAAGGACAGGGAGTGTCTACACCTTC.

The chain employs TRBV7-2 and TRBJ2-7; 12 bases align to TRBD2. Per the germline V gene, CDR1 is SGHTA and CDR2 is FQGNSA. The CDR3 length is 13 residues. J lost 4 bases, V lost 5 bases, and 0 bases had no gene match. As DNA, the CDR3 is TGTGCCAGCAGCGGACTAGCGGGGTACGAGCAGTACTTC. It specifies CASSGLAGYEQYF.